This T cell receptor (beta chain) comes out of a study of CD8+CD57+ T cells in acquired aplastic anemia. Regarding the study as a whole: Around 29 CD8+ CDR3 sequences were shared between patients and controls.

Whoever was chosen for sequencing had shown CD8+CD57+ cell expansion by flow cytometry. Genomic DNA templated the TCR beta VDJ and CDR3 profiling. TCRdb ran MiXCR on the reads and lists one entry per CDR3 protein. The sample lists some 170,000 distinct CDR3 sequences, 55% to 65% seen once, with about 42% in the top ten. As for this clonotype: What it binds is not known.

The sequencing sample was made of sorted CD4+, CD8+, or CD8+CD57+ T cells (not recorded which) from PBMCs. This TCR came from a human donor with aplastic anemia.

The CDR3 loop is CASSPRDGSYEQYF. Here the CDR3 DNA reads TGTGCCAGCAGCCCCCGGGACGGATCCTACGAGCAGTACTTC. The chain couples TRBV7-9 to TRBJ2-7; either TRBD1 or TRBD2 may fit D (5 bases each). CDR1 is SEHNR, CDR2 FQNEAQ, per germline (reference sequence). The CDR3 is 14 amino acids. Trimming left V 5 bases short and J 1 base short, with 12 bases between.